This T cell receptor (beta chain) was identified in a study of early T cells in non-severe SARS-CoV-2 infection. This clonotype was seen ten or more times. TCRdb redid the calling of the 5' RACE reads with MiXCR, one entry per CDR3 protein. Altogether over 30,000 distinct CDR3 sequences are present, 7% to 7.5% being singletons, with the ten largest covering more than 10%. The ends lost 7 bases at V and 5 bases at J; junction bases unmatched: 6. This CDR3 spans 15 amino acids. Looked up from germline, CDR1 is MNHNY and CDR2 is SVGAGI (reference sequence). The chain combines TRBV6-6 with TRBJ2-1; TRBD2 matches 12 bases. The sequencing used whole blood, collected at baseline. The clonotype comes from an adult who was a healthcare worker with PCR-confirmed SARS-CoV-2 infection or an uninfected control (not recorded which). This chain's CDR3 is CASILGLAGNNEQFF. The CDR3 nucleotides read TGTGCCAGCATACTCGGACTAGCGGGGAACAATGAGCAGTTCTTC.